These T cell receptor beta chains were read from a single sample in a study of cytomegalovirus exposure and HLA in healthy donors. The table came from immunoSEQ multiplex PCR; TCRdb's copy has only in-frame clones and leaves some out. The sample carries about 170,000 clones, around four fifths recorded once. Input material: PBMCs. The receptors shown here come from a woman younger than 35 in good health and CMV-seronegative. The CDR3 runs from the conserved cysteine through the conserved F or W. Each record gives: D gene, clone size, V gene, J gene, CDR3 DNA, CDR3 protein. The D gene is left open where the match is weak. A row's size may be missing; if present it is once, few, many or a size class.

-	-	TRBV28	TRBJ1-1	TGTGCCAGCAGTTTTGTATCTCAGGCTTTCTTT	CASSFVSQAFF
TRBD1	once	TRBV5-4	TRBJ2-5	TGTGCCAGCAGCCCCCGGACAGGGCCCCAAGAGGCCCAGTACTTC	CASSPRTGPQEAQYF
-	-	TRBV6-5	TRBJ2-3	TGTGCCAGCAGTCATACAGGGTCCAACACAGATACGCAGTATTTT	CASSHTGSNTDTQYF
-	-	TRBV5-1	TRBJ2-5	TGCGCCAGCAGTCGGGTGGCCCCTGAGACCCAGTACTTC	CASSRVAPETQYF
-	-	TRBV7-8	TRBJ2-1	TGTGCCAGCAGCTGGTCTCGCGGCAATGAGCAGTTCTTC	CASSWSRGNEQFF
TRBD1	few	TRBV29-1	TRBJ1-1	TGCAGCGTTGGGCGTCGGACAGGGAGGAGCGCTGAAGCTTTCTTT	CSVGRRTGRSAEAFF
TRBD1	-	TRBV28	TRBJ1-2	TGTGCCAGCACGCAACTCGCGGGTGGCAGGGGGGTTGGCTACACCTTC	CASTQLAGGRGVGYTF
TRBD1	-	TRBV6-5	TRBJ2-7	TGTGCCAGCAGTTATCTTACAGGGGAAACTAACGAGCAGTACTTC	CASSYLTGETNEQYF
TRBD2	-	TRBV28	TRBJ2-1	TGTGCCAGCAGTTTAGGACTAGCGGCTAACAAGGCCGGGAAGCAGTTCTTC	CASSLGLAANKAGKQFF
-	-	TRBV28	TRBJ1-5	TGTGCCAGCAGTTCTCCAGGGCCTCAGCCCCAGCATTTT	CASSSPGPQPQHF